The 5 T cell receptor beta chains in this list originate from one sample, sequenced in a study of blood T cells in healthy people across ages. PCR was performed a second time for about 6 to 12 cycles using a sample-barcoded 5' primer and a J-beta primer mix. TCRdb called the 5' RACE reads again in MiXCR, with one record for every CDR3 protein. This table holds about 1.8 million distinct CDR3 sequences, about 49% found once. The sample was blood. These receptors all come from a woman between 40 and 55 years old in good health.

This clonotype turned up a few times. The chain joins TRBV20-1 to TRBJ2-1; no firm D call. The CDR3 has 14 residues. In germline, CDR1 is DFQATT, CDR2 SNEGSKA (reference sequence). V was shortened by 4 bases and J by 5 bases, with 15 bases between the two germline ends. This chain's CDR3 is CSATTRQNHNEQFF. The DNA for the CDR3 is TGCAGTGCTACTACGCGACAAAACCACAATGAGCAGTTCTTC.

V gene TRBV6-5 combines with J gene TRBJ2-5, with a weak D call TRBD2 (8 bases). This CDR3 is built from 16 residues. Trimming removed 5 bases from V and 1 base from J, with 17 bases in between. Germline V gives CDR1 MNHEY, CDR2 SVGAGI. The CDR3 loop reads CASSPTGAGGQETQYF. DNA for the CDR3: TGTGCCAGCAGTCCCACAGGGGCGGGGGGCCAAGAGACCCAGTACTTC.

Details on this clonotype: The junction and the germline gene differ at one end; a read error may be behind it. The CDR3 nucleotides are TGTGCCAGCAGCTTCCAACTGGGGGAGGGCTACACCTTT. Its protein is CASSFQLGEGYTF. J is TRBJ1-2 and V is TRBV7-2, with D tentatively TRBD1 (5 bases). Germline CDR1 SGHTA, CDR2 FQGNSA. This CDR3 contains 13 residues.

A few counts support this clonotype. CDR3: CSARTGGSIVGTDTQYF. CDR3 sequence (DNA): TGCAGTGCTAGGACCGGGGGATCAATCGTCGGCACAGATACGCAGTATTTT. The V call is TRBV20-1, the J call TRBJ2-3; D is possibly TRBD2 (6 bases). With 3 bases removed from V and 1 base from J, the gap between germline ends came to 20 bases. CDR1 DFQATT and CDR2 SNEGSKA come from the germline V gene (reference sequence). The length of the CDR3 is 17 residues.

This chain links TRBV7-8 with TRBJ2-6; the D gene is possibly TRBD1 (5 bases). The CDR3 runs to 21 residues. V lost 5 bases to trimming and J lost 0 bases, with 26 bases between them. The germline V gene has CDR1 SGHVS and CDR2 FQNEAQ. DNA of the CDR3: TGTGCCAGCAGCCATTACAGGCTCCGGGCCCCGTCACACTCTGGGGCCAACGTCCTGACTTTC. Translating gives CASSHYRLRAPSHSGANVLTF.